Listed below are T cell receptor beta chains from one sample, sequenced in a study of CD8 T cells in ankylosing spondylitis. TCRdb used MiXCR to reprocess the 5' RACE reads, holding one entry per CDR3 protein. The repertoire includes approximately 240,000 distinct CDR3 sequences, roughly a quarter of them detected once, and roughly 0.67% sits in the top ten. Sequenced material: blood, either unsorted or a sorted T cell fraction (not recorded which). The receptors were sampled from a male donor with ankylosing spondylitis or in good health (not recorded which). Both conserved end residues are part of each CDR3. Each record gives: J gene, V gene, clone size, D gene, CDR3 DNA, CDR3 protein. A D gene is named only where the DNA matches it firmly. Expanded clones get a size class; other rows say once, few or many, or leave the size out.

TRBJ2-5 | TRBV4-1 | few | TRBD1 | TGCGCCACGGGGACAGGGGAGGCAGAGACCCAGTACTTC | CATGTGEAETQYF
TRBJ1-1 | TRBV3-1 | few | - | TGTGCCAGCAGCCAAGATGGGGGGCCCCACTTT | CASSQDGGPHF
TRBJ2-3 | TRBV5-4 | - | - | TGTGCCAGCAGCTTAGGCTCAACCACAGATACGCAGTATTTT | CASSLGSTTDTQYF
TRBJ2-6 | TRBV10-3 | - | - | TGTGCCATCGCACCTGGGGCCAACGTCCTGACTTTC | CAIAPGANVLTF
TRBJ1-1 | TRBV10-3 | many | - | TGTGCCATCAGTGACCATGGACGGAGTTTGAACACTGAAGCTTTCTTT | CAISDHGRSLNTEAFF
TRBJ2-1 | TRBV12-3/TRBV12-4 | - | - | TGTGCCAGCAGTTCTTTTTCCGGTGAGCAGTTCTTC | CASSSFSGEQFF
TRBJ2-5 | TRBV20-1 | many | - | TGCAGTGCTCCGGAGACCCAGTACTTC | CSAPETQYF
TRBJ1-6 | TRBV6-1 | - | - | TGTGCCAGCAGTCCCTTCTGGGGGGAGGATAATTCACCCCTCCACTTT | CASSPFWGEDNSPLHF
TRBJ2-1 | TRBV29-1 | few | TRBD1 | TGCAGCGTTCCCCAAGTCACAGGGGGCGCCTACAATGAGCAGTTCTTC | CSVPQVTGGAYNEQFF
TRBJ1-6 | TRBV20-1 | - | TRBD1 | TGCAGTGCTGCCACGACAGGGTTGACCTATAATTCACCCCTCCACTTT | CSAATTGLTYNSPLHF
TRBJ1-6 | TRBV6-1 | few | TRBD1 | TGTGCCAGGACAGGGGCGGTCAATTCACCCCTCCACTTT | CARTGAVNSPLHF
TRBJ2-2 | TRBV20-1 | - | - | TGCAGTGCTAGGTCAGGAATCACCGGGGAGCTGTTTTTT | CSARSGITGELFF
TRBJ2-7 | TRBV12-3/TRBV12-4 | few | - | TGTGCCAGCAGTCATCATCGCCCACCCTACGAGCAGTACTTC | CASSHHRPPYEQYF
TRBJ2-5 | TRBV20-1 | - | TRBD2 | TGCAGTGCTAGAGTAGGGACTAGCGGGGGGTTGGAGACCCAGTACTTC | CSARVGTSGGLETQYF
TRBJ2-3 | TRBV12-3/TRBV12-4 | - | - | TGTGCCAGCACCAGGGACACCACAGATACGCAGTATTTT | CASTRDTTDTQYF